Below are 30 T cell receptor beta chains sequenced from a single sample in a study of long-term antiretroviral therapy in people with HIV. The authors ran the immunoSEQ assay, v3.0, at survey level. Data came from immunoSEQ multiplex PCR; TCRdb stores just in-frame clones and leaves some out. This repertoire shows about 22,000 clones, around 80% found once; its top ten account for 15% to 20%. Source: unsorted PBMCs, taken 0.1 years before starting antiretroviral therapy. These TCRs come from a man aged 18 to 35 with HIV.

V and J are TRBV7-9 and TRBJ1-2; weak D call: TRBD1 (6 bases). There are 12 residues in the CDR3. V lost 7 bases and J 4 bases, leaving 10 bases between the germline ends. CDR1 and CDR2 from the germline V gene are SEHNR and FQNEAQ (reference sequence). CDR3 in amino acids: CASNRDSYGYTF. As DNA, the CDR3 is TGTGCCAGCAACAGGGACTCCTATGGCTACACCTTC.

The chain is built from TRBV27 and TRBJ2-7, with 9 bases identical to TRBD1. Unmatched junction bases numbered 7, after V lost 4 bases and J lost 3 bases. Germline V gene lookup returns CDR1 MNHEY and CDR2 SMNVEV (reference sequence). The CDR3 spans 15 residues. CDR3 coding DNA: TGTGCCAGCAGTTCGGCCGGGACAGGGATCTACGAGCAGTACTTC. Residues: CASSSAGTGIYEQYF.

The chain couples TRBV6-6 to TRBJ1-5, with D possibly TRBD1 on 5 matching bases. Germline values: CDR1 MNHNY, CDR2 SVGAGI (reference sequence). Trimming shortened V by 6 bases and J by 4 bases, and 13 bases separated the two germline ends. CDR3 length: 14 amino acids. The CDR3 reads CASRMGTVNQPQHF. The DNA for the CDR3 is TGTGCCAGCAGAATGGGGACGGTTAATCAGCCCCAGCATTTT.

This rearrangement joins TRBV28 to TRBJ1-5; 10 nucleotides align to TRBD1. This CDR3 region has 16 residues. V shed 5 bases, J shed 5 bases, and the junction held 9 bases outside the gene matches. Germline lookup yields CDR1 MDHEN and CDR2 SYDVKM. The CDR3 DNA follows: TGTGCCAGCAGTCCCGGGACAGGGGATTACGATCAGCCCCAGCATTTT. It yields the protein CASSPGTGDYDQPQHF.

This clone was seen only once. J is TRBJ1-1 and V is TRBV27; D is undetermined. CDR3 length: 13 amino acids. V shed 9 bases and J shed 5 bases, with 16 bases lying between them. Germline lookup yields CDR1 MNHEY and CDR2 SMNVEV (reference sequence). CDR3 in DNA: TGTGCCAGTTATGGGAACTTGGGAACTGAAGCTTTCTTT. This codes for CASYGNLGTEAFF.

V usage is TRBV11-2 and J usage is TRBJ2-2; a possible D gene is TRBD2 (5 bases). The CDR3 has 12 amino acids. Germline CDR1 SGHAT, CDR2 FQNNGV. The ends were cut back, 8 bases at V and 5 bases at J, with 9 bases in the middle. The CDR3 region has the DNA TGTGCCAGCGGAGGTGATACCGGGGAGCTGTTTTTT. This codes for CASGGDTGELFF.

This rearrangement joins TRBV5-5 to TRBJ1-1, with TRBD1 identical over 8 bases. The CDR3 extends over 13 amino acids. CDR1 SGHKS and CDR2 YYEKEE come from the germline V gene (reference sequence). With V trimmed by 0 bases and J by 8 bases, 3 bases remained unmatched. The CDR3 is CASSLGRGQEAFF. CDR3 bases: TGTGCCAGCAGCTTGGGCAGGGGGCAAGAAGCTTTCTTT.

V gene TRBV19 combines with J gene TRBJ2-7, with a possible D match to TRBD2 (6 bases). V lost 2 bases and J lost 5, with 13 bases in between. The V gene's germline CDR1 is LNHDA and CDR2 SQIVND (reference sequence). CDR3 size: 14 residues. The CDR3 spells CASSIYRGGHEQYF. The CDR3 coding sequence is TGTGCCAGTAGTATATATCGGGGAGGCCACGAGCAGTACTTC.

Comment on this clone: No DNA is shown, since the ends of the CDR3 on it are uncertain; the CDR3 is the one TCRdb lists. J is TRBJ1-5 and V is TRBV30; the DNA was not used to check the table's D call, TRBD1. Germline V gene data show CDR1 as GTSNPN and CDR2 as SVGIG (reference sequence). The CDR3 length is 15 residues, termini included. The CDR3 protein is CAWGYSHFGPGAQHF.

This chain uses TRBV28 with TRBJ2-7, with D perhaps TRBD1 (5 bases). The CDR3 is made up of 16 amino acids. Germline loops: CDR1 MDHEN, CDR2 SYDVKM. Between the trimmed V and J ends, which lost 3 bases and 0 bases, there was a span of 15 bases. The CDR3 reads CASSFSAYRSSYEQYF. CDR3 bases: TGTGCCAGCAGTTTTTCCGCCTACAGGAGCTCCTACGAGCAGTACTTC.

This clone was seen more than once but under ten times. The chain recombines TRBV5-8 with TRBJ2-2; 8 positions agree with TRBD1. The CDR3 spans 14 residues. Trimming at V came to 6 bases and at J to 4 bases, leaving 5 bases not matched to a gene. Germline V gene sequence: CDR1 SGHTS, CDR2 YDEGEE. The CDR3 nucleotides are TGTGCCAGCATGAGACAGGGGCGCACCGGGGAGCTGTTTTTT. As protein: CASMRQGRTGELFF.

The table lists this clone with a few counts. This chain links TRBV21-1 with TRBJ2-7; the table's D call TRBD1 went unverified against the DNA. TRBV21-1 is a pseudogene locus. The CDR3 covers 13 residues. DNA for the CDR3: TGTGCCAGCAGCAAATGGGGCAGATACGAGCAGTACTTC. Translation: CASSKWGRYEQYF.

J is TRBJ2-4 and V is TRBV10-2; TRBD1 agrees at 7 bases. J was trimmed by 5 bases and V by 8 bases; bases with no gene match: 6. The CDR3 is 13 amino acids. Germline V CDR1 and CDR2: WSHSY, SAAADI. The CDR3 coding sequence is TGCGCCAGCCGGACAGGCCACCAAAACATTCAGTACTTC. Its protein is CASRTGHQNIQYF.

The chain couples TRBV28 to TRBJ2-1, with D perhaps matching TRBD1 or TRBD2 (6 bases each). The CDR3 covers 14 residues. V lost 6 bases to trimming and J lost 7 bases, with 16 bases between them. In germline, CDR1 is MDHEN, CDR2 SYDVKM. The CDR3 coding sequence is TGTGCCAGCAGACCGAGGTCGGGGGCTAATGAGCAGTTCTTC. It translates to CASRPRSGANEQFF.

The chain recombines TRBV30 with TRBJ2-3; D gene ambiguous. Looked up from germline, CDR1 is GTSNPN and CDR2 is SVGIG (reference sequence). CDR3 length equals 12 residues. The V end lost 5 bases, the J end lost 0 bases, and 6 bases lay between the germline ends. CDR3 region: CAWDHSTDTQYF. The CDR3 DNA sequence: TGTGCCTGGGACCACAGCACAGATACGCAGTATTTT.

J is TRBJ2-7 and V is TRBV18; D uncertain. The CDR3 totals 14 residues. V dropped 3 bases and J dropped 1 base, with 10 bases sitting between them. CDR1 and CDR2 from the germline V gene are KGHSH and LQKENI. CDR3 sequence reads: CASSPQTVSYEQYF. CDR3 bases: TGTGCCAGCTCACCTCAGACGGTGTCCTACGAGCAGTACTTC.

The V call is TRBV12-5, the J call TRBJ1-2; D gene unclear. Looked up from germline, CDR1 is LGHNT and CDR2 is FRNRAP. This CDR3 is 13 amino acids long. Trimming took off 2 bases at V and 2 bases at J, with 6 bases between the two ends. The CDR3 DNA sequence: TGTGCTAGTGGTTTGCAAGGGAACTATGGCTACACCTTC. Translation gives CASGLQGNYGYTF.

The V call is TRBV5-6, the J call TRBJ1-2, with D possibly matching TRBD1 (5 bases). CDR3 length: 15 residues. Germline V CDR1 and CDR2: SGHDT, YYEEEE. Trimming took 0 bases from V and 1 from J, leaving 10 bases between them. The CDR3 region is CASSLANGGNYGYTF. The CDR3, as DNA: TGTGCCAGCAGCTTGGCCAATGGGGGTAACTATGGCTACACCTTC. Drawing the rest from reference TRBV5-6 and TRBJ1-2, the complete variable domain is DAGVTQSPTHLIKTRGQQVTLRCSPKSGHDTVSWYQQALGQGPQFIFQYYEEEERQRGNFPDRFSGHQFPNYSSELNVNALLLGDSALYLCASSLANGGNYGYTFGSGTRLTVV.

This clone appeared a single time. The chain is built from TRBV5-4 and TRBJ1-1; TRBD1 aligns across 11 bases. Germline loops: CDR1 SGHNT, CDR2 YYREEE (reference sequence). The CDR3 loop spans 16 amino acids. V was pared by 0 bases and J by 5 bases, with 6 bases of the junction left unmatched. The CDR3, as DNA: TGTGCCAGCAGCTTGGAAGGGGACAGGGGGGGAACTGAAGCTTTCTTT. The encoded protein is CASSLEGDRGGTEAFF.

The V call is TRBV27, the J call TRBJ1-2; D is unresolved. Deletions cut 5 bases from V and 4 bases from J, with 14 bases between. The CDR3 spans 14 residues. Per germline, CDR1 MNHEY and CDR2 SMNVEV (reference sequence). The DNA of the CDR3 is TGTGCCAGCAGTCCCCGCGTCAGTCCCTATGGCTACACCTTC. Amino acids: CASSPRVSPYGYTF.

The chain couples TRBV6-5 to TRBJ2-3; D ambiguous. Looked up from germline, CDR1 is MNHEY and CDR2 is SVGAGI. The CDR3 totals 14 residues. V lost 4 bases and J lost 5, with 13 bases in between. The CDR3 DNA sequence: TGTGCCAGCAGTTCCCGTTCCCTCAGAGATACGCAGTATTTT. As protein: CASSSRSLRDTQYF.

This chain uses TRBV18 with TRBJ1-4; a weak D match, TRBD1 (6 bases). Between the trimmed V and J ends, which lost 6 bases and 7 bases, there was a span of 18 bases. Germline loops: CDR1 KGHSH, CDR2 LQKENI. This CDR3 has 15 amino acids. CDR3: CASSTWDTTSEKLFF. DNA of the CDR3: TGTGCCAGCTCGACCTGGGACACCACCTCTGAAAAACTGTTTTTT.

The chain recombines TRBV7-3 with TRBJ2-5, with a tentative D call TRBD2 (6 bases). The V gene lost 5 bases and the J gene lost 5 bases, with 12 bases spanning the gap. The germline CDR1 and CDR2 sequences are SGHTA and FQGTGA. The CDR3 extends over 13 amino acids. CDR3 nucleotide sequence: TGTGCCAGCAGCAGGGACTCACGGGAGACCCAGTACTTC. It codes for CASSRDSRETQYF.

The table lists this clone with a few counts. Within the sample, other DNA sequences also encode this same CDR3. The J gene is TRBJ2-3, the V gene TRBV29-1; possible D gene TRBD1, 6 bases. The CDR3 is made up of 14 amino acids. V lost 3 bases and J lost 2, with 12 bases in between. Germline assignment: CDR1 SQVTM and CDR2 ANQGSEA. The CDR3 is CSVEGQGYTDTQYF. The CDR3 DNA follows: TGCAGCGTTGAGGGCCAGGGGTACACAGATACGCAGTATTTT.

The CDR3 DNA reads TGTGCCAGCAGCGATGTGGCCAGACCCTCCTACGAGCAGTACTTC. It is translated as CASSDVARPSYEQYF. The chain has TRBV9 and TRBJ2-7; no firm D call. Trimming cost V 3 bases and J 0 bases, with 13 bases left between them. The germline V gene has CDR1 SGDLS and CDR2 YYNGEE. The CDR3 sequence is 15 residues long.

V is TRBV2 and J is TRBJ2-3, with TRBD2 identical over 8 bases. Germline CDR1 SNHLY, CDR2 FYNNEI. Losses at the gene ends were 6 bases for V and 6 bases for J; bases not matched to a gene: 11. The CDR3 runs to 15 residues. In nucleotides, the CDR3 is TGTGCCAGCAGGCGGGAGGCAGGGAGGTCGGATACGCAGTATTTT. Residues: CASRREAGRSDTQYF.

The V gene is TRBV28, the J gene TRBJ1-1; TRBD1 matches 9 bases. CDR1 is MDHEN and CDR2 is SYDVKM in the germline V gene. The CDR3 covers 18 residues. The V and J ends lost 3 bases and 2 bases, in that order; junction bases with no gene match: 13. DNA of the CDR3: TGTGCCAGCAGTTTCACAGGGGGCGCCCCGCTTCGAAACACTGAAGCTTTCTTT. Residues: CASSFTGGAPLRNTEAFF.

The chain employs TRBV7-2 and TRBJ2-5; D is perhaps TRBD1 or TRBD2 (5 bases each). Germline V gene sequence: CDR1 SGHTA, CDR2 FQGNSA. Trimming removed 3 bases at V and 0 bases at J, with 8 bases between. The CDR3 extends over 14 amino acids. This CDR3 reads CASSLWGNQETQYF. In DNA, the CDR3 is TGTGCCAGCAGCTTGTGGGGGAACCAAGAGACCCAGTACTTC.

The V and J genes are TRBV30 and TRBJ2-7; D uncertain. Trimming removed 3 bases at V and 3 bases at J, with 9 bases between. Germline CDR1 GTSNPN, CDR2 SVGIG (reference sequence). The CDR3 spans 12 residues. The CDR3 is CAWSAIYYEQYF. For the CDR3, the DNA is TGTGCCTGGAGCGCAATCTACTACGAGCAGTACTTC.

The CDR3 is CASSPLPSISGNTIYF. The CDR3 coding sequence is TGTGCCAGCAGCCCCCTACCTTCGATCTCTGGAAACACCATATATTTT. The chain carries TRBV5-4 and TRBJ1-3; D uncertain. Germline V gene sequence: CDR1 SGHNT, CDR2 YYREEE (reference sequence). The CDR3 covers 16 residues. V was shortened by 4 bases and J by 0 bases, with 14 bases between the two germline ends.